Sequencing of this T cell receptor beta chain was carried out in a study of T cell responses to AZD1222 COVID-19 vaccine. Regarding the study as a whole: Donors skewed white British and female; clonal diversity was possibly underestimated.

Produced via immunoSEQ multiplex PCR; TCRdb's table is partial and in-frame only. The data show about 140,000 clones, with over 85% seen just once and roughly 2% held by the top ten. Notes on this clone: Antigen: not known.

The sample here was peripheral blood, taken on day 0 of AZD1222 vaccination. The TCR sequence derives from an adult in good health.

The DNA of the CDR3 is TGTGCCAGCAGTTTAATGGCCCCGAGATTGTGGGGACAGGGGAAATCTGGCTACACCTTC. This codes for CASSLMAPRLWGQGKSGYTF. This chain connects TRBV27 to TRBJ1-2, with 10 bases matching TRBD1. Germline CDR1 is MNHEY and CDR2 is SMNVEV (reference sequence). J lost 7 bases, V lost 2 bases, and 22 bases had no gene match. This CDR3 spans 20 amino acids.